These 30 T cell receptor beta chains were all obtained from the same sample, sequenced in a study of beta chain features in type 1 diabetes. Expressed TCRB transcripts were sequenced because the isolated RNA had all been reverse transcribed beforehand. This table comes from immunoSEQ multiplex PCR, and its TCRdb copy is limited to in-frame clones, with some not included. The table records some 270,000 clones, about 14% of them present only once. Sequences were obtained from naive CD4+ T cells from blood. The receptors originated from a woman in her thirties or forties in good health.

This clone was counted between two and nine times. CDR3 residues: CASSSGLAGRQETQYF. The CDR3 region has the DNA TGTGCCAGCAGCTCGGGACTAGCGGGGAGGCAAGAGACCCAGTACTTC. The chain couples TRBV11-3 to TRBJ2-5; 13 nucleotides match TRBD2. CDR1 SGHNT and CDR2 YENEEA come from the germline V gene. The CDR3 spans 16 residues. Losses at the gene ends were 4 bases for V and 2 bases for J; bases not matched to a gene: 4.

The CDR3 DNA follows: TGCGCCAGCAGCAAGCCGGGACAGCAACAAGAGACCCAGTACTTC. It translates to CASSKPGQQQETQYF. The chain carries TRBV5-1 and TRBJ2-5, with 7 nucleotides matching TRBD1. Per the germline V gene, CDR1 is SGHRS and CDR2 is YFSETQ. The CDR3 runs 15 residues. The ends lost 4 bases at V and 2 bases at J; junction bases unmatched: 8.

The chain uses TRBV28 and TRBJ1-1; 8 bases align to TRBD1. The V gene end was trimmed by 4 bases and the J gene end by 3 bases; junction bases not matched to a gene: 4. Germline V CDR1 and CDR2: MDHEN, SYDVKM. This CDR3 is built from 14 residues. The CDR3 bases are TGTGCCAGCAGTTCTGGACAGGGCCACACTGAAGCTTTCTTT. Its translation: CASSSGQGHTEAFF.

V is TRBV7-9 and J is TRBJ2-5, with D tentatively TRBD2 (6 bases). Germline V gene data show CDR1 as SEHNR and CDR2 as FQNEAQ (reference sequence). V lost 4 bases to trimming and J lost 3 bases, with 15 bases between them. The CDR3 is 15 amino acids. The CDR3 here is CASSWGRGRKETQYF. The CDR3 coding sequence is TGTGCCAGCAGCTGGGGTCGGGGGAGAAAAGAGACCCAGTACTTC. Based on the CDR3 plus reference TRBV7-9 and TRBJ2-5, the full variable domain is DTGVSQNPRHKITKRGQNVTFRCDPISEHNRLYWYRQTLGQGPEFLTYFQNEAQLEKSRLLSDRFSAERPKGSFSTLEIQRTEQGDSAMYLCASSWGRGRKETQYFGPGTRLLVL.

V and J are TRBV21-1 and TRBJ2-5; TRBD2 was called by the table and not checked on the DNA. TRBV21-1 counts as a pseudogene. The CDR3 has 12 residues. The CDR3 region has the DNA TGTGCCAGCAGCAAAGCGCGAGAGACCCAGTACTTC. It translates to CASSKARETQYF.

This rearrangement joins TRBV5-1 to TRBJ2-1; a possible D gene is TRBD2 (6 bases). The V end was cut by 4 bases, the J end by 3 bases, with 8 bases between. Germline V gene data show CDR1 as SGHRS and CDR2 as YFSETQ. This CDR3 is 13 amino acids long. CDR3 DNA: TGCGCCAGCAGCCCGGACTACTACAATGAGCAGTTCTTC. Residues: CASSPDYYNEQFF.

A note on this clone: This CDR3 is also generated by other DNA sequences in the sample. The CDR3 reads CASSLARAGNTEAFF. CDR3 nucleotides: TGTGCCAGCAGCTTGGCGAGGGCGGGAAACACTGAAGCTTTCTTT. This rearrangement joins TRBV5-4 to TRBJ1-1; no clear D. Trimming pared 0 bases from V and 2 bases from J, leaving 11 bases between. The CDR3 runs 15 residues. CDR1 and CDR2 from the germline V gene are SGHNT and YYREEE (reference sequence).

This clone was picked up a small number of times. This chain's CDR3 is CASSQLPRDRAVGEQFF. The CDR3 nucleotides are TGTGCCAGCAGCCAACTCCCCCGGGACAGGGCGGTTGGGGAGCAGTTCTTC. The V and J genes are TRBV14 and TRBJ2-1; 9 nucleotides match TRBD1. Germline lookup yields CDR1 SGHDN and CDR2 FVKESK. Trimming took 2 bases from V and 10 from J; bases not matched to a gene: 15. The CDR3 is 17 amino acids.

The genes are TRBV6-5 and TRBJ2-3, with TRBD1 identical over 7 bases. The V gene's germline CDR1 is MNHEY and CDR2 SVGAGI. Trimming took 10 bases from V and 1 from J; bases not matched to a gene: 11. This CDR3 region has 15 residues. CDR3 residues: CAITKGQRGTDTQYF. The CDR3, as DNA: TGTGCCATCACCAAGGGACAGCGCGGCACAGATACGCAGTATTTT.

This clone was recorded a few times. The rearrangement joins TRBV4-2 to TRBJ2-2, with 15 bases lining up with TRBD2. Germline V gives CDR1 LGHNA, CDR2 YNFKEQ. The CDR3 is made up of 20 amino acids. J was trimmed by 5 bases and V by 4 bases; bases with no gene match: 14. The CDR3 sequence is CASSRSPGLAGGRVTGELFF. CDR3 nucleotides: TGTGCCAGCAGCCGGTCCCCGGGACTAGCGGGGGGCCGCGTGACCGGGGAGCTGTTTTTT.

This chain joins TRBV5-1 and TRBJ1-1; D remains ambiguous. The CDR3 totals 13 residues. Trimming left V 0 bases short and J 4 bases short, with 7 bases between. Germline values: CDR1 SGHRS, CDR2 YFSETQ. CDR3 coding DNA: TGCGCCAGCAGCTTGGGAGTCGGCACTGAAGCTTTCTTT. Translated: CASSLGVGTEAFF.

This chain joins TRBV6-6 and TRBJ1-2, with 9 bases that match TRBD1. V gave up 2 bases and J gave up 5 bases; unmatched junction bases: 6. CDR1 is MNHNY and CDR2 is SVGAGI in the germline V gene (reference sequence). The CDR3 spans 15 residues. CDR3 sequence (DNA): TGTGCCAGCAGTTACCGGGGACAGGGAGGATATGGCTACACCTTC. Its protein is CASSYRGQGGYGYTF.

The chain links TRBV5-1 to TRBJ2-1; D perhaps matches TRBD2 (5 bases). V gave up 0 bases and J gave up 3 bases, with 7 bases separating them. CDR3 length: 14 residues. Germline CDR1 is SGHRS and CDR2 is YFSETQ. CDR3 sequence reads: CASSLGAGYNEQFF. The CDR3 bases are TGCGCCAGCAGCTTGGGGGCGGGCTACAATGAGCAGTTCTTC.

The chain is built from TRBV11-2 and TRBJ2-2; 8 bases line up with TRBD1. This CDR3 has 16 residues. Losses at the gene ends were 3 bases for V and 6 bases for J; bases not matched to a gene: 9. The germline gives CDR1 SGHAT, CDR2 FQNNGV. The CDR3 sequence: CASSFRGHRSAGELFF. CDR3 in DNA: TGTGCCAGCAGCTTCAGGGGGCATAGGAGCGCCGGGGAGCTGTTTTTT.

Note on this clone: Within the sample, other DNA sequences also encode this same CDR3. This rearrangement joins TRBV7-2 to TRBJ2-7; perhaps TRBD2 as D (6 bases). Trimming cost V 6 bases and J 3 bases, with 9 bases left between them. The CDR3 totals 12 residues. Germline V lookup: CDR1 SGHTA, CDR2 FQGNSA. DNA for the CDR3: TGTGCCAGCAGTCAGACTAGCTACGAGCAGTACTTC. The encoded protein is CASSQTSYEQYF.

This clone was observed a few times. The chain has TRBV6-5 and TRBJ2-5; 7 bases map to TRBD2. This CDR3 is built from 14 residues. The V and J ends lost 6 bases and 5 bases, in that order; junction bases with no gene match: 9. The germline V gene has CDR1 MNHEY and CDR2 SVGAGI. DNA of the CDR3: TGTGCCAGCAGCCGCCAGCGGGGCCGGGAGACCCAGTACTTC. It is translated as CASSRQRGRETQYF.

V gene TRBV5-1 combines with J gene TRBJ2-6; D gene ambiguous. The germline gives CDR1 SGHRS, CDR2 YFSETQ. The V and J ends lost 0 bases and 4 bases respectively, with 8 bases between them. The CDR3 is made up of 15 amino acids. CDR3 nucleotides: TGCGCCAGCAGCTTGGGGCACCTGGGGGCCAACGTCCTGACTTTC. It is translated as CASSLGHLGANVLTF.

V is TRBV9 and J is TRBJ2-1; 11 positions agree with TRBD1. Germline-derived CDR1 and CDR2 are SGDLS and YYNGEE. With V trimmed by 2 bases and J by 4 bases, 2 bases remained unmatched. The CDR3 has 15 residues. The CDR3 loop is CASSVGTGGYNEQFF. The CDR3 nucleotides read TGTGCCAGCAGCGTTGGGACAGGGGGTTACAATGAGCAGTTCTTC.

The CDR3 region has the DNA TGTGCCAGCTCATCACAGGAGACCTACGAGCAGTACTTC. It codes for CASSSQETYEQYF. The rearrangement uses TRBV18 and TRBJ2-7; weak D call: TRBD1 (5 bases). Germline CDR1 and CDR2: KGHSH and LQKENI. The CDR3 runs to 13 residues. With 5 bases removed from V and 2 bases from J, the gap between germline ends came to 10 bases.

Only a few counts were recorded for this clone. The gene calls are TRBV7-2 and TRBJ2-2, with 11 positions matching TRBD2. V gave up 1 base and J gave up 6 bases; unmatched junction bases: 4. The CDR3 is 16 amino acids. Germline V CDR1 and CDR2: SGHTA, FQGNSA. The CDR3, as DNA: TGTGCCAGCAGCTTAGGACTAGCGGGGTTCGCCGGGGAGCTGTTTTTT. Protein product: CASSLGLAGFAGELFF.

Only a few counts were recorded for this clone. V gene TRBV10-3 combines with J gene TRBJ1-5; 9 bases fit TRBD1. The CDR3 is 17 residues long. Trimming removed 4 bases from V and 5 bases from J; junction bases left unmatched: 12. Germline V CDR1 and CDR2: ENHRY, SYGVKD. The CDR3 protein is CAISGRAGTGRDQPQHF. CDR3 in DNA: TGTGCCATCAGTGGACGTGCCGGGACAGGGCGCGATCAGCCCCAGCATTTT.

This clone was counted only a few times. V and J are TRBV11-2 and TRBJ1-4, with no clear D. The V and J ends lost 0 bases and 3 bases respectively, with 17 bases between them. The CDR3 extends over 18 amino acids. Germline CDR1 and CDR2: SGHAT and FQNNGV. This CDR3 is CASSLDLGHRGANEKLFF. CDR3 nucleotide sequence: TGTGCCAGCAGCTTAGATTTAGGCCACCGCGGGGCTAATGAAAAACTGTTTTTT.

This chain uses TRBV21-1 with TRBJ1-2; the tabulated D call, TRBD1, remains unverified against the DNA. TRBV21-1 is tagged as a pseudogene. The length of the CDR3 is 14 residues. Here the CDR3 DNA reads TGTGCCAGCAGCAAAGAGTGGCAGAACTATGGCTACACCTTC. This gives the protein CASSKEWQNYGYTF.

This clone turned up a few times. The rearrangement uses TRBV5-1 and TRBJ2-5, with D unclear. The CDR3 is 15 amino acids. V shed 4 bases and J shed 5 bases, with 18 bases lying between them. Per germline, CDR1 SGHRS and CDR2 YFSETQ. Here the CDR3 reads CASSPLGLIEETQYF. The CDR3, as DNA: TGCGCCAGCAGCCCCCTCGGTTTAATTGAGGAGACCCAGTACTTC.

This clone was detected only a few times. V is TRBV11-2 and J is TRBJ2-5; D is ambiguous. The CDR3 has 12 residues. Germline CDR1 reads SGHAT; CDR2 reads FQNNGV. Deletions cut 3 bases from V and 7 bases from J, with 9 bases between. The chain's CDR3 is CASSFGGLTQYF. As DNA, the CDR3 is TGTGCCAGCAGCTTTGGCGGCCTGACCCAGTACTTC.

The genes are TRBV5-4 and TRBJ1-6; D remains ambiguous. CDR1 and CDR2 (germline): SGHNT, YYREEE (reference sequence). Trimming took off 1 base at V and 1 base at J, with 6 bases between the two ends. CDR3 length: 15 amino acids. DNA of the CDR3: TGTGCCAGCAGCTTGCCGGGGTCCTATAATTCACCCCTCCACTTT. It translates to CASSLPGSYNSPLHF.

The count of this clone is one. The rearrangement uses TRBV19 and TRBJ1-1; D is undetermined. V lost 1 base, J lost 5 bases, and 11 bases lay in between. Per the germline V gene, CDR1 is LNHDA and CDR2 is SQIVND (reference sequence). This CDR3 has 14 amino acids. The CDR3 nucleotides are TGTGCCAGTAGTATAGTCGGCTCCAGGACTGAAGCTTTCTTT. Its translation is CASSIVGSRTEAFF.

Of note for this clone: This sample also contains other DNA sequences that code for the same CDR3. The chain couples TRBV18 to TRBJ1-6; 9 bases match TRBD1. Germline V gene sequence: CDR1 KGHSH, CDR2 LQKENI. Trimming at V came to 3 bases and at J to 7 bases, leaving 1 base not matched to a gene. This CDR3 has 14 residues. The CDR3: CASSPGQGNSPLHF. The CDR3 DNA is TGTGCCAGCTCACCGGGACAGGGAAATTCACCCCTCCACTTT.

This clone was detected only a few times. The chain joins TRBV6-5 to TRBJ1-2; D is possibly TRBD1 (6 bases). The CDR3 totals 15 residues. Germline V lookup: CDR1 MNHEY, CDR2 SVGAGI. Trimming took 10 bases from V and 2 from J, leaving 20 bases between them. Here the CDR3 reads CATTPGGPPNYGYTF. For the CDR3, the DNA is TGTGCCACCACCCCGGGGGGGCCTCCCAACTATGGCTACACCTTC.

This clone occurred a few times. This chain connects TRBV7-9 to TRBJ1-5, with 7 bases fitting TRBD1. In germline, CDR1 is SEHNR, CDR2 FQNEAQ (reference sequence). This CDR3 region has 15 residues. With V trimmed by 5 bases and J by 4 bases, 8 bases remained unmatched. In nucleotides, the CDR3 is TGTGCCAGCAGCGAGACAGGGATTCCAAATCAGCCCCAGCATTTT. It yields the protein CASSETGIPNQPQHF.